The following is a T cell receptor beta chain sequence with its context. The data originate from a study of blood T cells in healthy people across ages. Next came a second PCR, run for about 7 to 12 cycles, which used a sample-barcoded 5' primer along with a J-beta primer mix. Every sample returned 2.5 million or more CDR3-containing paired-end reads. TCRdb re-derived calls from the 5' RACE reads in MiXCR, one entry per CDR3 protein. Of some 1.4 million distinct CDR3 sequences in the sample, about 43% are singletons; the top ten hold roughly 7.9%. Germline CDR1 is MNHNS and CDR2 is SASEGT. The CDR3 runs to 18 residues. RNA extraction gave at least 5.5 micrograms of total RNA per sample.

This TCR derives from a woman aged 18-35 years in good health. Sequences were obtained from blood. The genes are TRBV6-1 and TRBJ2-5; TRBD2 matches at 12 bases. The J call is in doubt because the DNA end fits TRBJ2-7 better. In DNA, the CDR3 is TGTGCCAGCAAGCAGGGTGGCGATGGACTAGCGGGGTCCTACGAGCAGTACTTC. Translation gives CASKQGGDGLAGSYEQYF.